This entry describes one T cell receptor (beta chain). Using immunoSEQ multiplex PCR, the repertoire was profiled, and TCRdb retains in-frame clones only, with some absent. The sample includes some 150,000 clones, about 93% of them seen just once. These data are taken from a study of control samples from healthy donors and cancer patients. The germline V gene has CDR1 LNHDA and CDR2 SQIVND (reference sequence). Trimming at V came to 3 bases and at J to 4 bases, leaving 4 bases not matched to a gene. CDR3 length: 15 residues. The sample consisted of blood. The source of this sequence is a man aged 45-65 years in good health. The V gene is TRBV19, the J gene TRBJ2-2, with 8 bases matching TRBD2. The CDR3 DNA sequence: TGTGCCAGTAGTATCCAGCGGGAGATCACCGGGGAGCTGTTTTTT. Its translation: CASSIQREITGELFF. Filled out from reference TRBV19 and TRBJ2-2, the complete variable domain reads DGGITQSPKYLFRKEGQNVTLSCEQNLNHDAMYWYRQDPGQGLRLIYYSQIVNDFQKGDIAEGYSVSREKKESFPLTVTSAQKNPTAFYLCASSIQREITGELFFGEGSRLTVL.